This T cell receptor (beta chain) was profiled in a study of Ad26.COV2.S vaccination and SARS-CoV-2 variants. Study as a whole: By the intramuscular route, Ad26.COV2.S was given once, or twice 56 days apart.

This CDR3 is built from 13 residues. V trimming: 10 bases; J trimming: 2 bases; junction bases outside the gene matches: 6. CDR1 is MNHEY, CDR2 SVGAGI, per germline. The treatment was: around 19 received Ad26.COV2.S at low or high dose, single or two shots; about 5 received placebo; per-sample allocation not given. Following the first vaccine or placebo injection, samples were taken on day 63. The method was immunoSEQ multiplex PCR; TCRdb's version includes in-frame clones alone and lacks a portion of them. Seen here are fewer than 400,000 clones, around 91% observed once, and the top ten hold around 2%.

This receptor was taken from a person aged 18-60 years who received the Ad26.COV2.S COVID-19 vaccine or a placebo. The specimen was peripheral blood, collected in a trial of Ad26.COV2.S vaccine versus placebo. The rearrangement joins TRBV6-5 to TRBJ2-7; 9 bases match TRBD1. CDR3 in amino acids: CATRTGEAYEQYF. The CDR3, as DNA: TGTGCCACCCGGACAGGGGAAGCCTACGAGCAGTACTTC.